The clone carrying this T cell receptor (beta chain) was seen a single time. The V and J ends lost 4 bases and 3 bases respectively, with 16 bases between them. Germline CDR1 MGHDK, CDR2 SYGVNS. CDR3 length equals 16 residues. This specimen belongs to a study of blood T cell repertoires in COVID-19. Whole-study context: The origin of the acute and convalescent COVID-19 samples was the United States, Italy and Spain.

TCRdb's copy holds only in-frame clones and misses some; the assay was immunoSEQ multiplex PCR. The sample contains about 360,000 clones, about 86% of which appear only once. While infection was still active, Seattle patients were enrolled and then followed longitudinally. This chain joins TRBV25-1 and TRBJ1-5; D might be TRBD1 (6 bases). The TCR comes from a woman between 55 and 75 years old with COVID-19, enrolled during active disease. Input material: peripheral blood. The DNA for the CDR3 is TGTGCCAGCAGTGGAACAGGGTTGGGGGACAATCAGCCCCAGCATTTT. It codes for CASSGTGLGDNQPQHF.